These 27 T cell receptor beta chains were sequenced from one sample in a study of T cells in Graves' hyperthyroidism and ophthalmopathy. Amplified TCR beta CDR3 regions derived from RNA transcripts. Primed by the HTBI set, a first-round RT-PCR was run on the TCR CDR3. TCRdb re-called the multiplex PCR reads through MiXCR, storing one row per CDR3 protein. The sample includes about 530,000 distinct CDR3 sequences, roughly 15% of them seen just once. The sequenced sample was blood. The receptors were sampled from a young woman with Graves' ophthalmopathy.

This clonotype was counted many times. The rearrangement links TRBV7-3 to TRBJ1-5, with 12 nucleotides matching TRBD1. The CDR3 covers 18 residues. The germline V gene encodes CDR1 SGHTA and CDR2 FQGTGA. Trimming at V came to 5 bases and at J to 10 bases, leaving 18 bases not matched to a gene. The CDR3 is CASSARGPGQGASEPQHF. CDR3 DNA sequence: TGTGCCAGCAGCGCTAGGGGTCCGGGACAGGGGGCGTCTGAACCCCAGCATTTT.

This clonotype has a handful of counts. CDR3 sequence (DNA): TGTGCCAGTAGTAGGGAGCAGGGTCCTCAGCCCCAGCATTTT. Protein sequence: CASSREQGPQPQHF. The chain recombines TRBV19 with TRBJ1-5, with D tentatively TRBD1 (5 bases). This CDR3 is built from 14 residues. Trimming removed 4 bases from V and 6 bases from J, with 13 bases in between. CDR1 is LNHDA, CDR2 SQIVND, per germline (reference sequence).

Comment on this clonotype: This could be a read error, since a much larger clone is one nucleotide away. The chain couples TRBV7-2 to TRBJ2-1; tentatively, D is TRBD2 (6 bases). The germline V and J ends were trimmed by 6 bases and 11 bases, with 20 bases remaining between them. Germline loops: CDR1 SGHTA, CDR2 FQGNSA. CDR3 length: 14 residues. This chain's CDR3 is CASSSPWGGHKQFF. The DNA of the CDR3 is TGTGCCAGCAGTTCCCCCTGGGGAGGCCATAAGCAGTTCTTC. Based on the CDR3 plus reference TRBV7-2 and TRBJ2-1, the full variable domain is GAGVSQSPSNKVTEKGKDVELRCDPISGHTALYWYRQSLGQGLEFLIYFQGNSAPDKSGLPSDRFSAERTGGSVSTLTIQRTQQEDSAVYLCASSSPWGGHKQFFGPGTRLTVL.

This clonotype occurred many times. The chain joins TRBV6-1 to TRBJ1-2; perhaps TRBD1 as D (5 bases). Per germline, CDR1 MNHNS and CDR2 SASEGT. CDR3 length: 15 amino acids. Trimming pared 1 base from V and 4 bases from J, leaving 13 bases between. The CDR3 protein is CASSEDPKGFYGYTF. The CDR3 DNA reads TGTGCCAGCAGTGAAGATCCGAAGGGGTTCTATGGCTACACCTTC.

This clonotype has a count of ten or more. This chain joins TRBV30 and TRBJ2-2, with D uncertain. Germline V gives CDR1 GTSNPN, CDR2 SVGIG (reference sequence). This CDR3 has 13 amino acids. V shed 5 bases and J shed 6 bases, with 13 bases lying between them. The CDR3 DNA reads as TGTGCCTGGGTAGGACCCGGCGCCGGGGAGCTGTTTTTT. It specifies CAWVGPGAGELFF.

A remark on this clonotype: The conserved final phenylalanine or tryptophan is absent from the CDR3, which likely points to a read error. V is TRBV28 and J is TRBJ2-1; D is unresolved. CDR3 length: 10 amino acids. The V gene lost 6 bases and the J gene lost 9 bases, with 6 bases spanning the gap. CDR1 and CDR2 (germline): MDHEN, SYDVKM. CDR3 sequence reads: CASSRGEQFL. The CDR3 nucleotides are TGTGCCAGCAGCAGAGGTGAGCAGTTCCTC.

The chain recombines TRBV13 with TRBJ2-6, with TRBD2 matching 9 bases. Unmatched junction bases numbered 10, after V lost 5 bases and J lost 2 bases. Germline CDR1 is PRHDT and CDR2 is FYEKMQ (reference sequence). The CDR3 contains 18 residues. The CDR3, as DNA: TGTGCCAGCAGCCCCTTAGGAGCGGGAGGACCTGGGGCCAACGTCCTGACTTTC. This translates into CASSPLGAGGPGANVLTF. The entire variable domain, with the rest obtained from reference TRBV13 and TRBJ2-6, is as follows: AAGVIQSPRHLIKEKRETATLKCYPIPRHDTVYWYQQGPGQDPQFLISFYEKMQSDKGSIPDRFSAQQFSDYHSELNMSSLELGDSALYFCASSPLGAGGPGANVLTFGAGSRLTVL.

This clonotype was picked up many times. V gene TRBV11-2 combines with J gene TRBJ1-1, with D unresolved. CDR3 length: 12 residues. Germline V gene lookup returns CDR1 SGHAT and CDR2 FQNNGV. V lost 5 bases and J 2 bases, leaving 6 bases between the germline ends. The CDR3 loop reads CASSHPNTEAFF. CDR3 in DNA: TGTGCCAGCAGCCACCCAAACACTGAAGCTTTCTTT.

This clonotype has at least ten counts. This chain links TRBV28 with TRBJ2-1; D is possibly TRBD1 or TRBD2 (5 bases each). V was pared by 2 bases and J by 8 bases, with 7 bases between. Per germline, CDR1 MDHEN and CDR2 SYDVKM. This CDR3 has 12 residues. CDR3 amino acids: CASSLRGDEQFF. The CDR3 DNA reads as TGTGCCAGCAGTTTACGAGGGGATGAGCAGTTCTTC.

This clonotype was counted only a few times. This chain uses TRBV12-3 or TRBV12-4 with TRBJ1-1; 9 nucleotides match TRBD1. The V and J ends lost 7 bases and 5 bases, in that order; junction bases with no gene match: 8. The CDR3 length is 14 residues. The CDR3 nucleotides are TGTGCCAGCAAGAAACAGGGGGCACGAACTGAAGCTTTCTTT. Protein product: CASKKQGARTEAFF.

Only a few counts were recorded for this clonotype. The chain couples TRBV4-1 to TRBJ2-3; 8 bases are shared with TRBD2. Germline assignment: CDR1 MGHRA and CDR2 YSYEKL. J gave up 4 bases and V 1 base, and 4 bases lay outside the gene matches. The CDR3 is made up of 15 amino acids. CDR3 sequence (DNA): TGCGCCAGCAGCCAAGCGGGGGGGCAGGCAGATACGCAGTATTTT. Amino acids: CASSQAGGQADTQYF.

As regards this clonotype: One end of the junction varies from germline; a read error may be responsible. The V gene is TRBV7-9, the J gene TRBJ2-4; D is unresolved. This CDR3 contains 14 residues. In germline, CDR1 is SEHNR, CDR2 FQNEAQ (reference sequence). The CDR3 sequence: CVSTLLALGNIQYF. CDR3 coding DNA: TGTGTCAGCACCCTACTCGCACTGGGGAACATTCAGTACTTC.

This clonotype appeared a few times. For the CDR3, the DNA is TGTGCCAGCAGCGAACAGGGAGATACGCAGTATTTT. Amino acid sequence: CASSEQGDTQYF. The chain joins TRBV7-9 to TRBJ2-3; the D gene is possibly TRBD1 (6 bases). This CDR3 comprises 12 residues. Trimming cost V 5 bases and J 5 bases, with 8 bases left between them. CDR1 is SEHNR and CDR2 is FQNEAQ in the germline V gene (reference sequence).

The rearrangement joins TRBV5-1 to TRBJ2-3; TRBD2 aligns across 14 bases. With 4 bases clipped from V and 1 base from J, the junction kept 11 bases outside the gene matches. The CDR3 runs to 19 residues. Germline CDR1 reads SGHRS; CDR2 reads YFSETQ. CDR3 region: CASSSTGTSGSRGTDTQYF. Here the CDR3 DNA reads TGCGCCAGCAGCAGTACCGGGACTAGCGGGAGCAGGGGCACAGATACGCAGTATTTT.

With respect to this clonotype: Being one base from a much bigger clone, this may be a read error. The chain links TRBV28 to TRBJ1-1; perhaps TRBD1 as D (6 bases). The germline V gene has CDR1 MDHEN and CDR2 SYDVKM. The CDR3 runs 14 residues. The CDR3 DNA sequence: TGTGCCAGCAGTCCTCAGGGAAGGGGGACTGAAGCTCTCTTT. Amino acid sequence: CASSPQGRGTEALF.

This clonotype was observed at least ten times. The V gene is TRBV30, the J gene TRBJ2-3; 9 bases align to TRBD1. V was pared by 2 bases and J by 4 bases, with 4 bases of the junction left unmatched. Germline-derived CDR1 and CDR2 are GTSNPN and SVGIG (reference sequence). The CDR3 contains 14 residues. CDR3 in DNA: TGTGCCTGGAGTCCGACAGGGGGTGCAGATACGCAGTATTTT. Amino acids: CAWSPTGGADTQYF.

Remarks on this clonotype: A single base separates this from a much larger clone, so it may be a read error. CDR3 loop: CASTLLGQEEDTQYF. Here the CDR3 DNA reads TGTGCCAGCACCCTTTTGGGACAGGAGGAGGATACGCAGTATTTT. The chain joins TRBV7-3 to TRBJ2-3, with 8 bases aligning to TRBD1. The CDR3 consists of 15 residues. In germline, CDR1 is SGHTA, CDR2 FQGTGA. Losses at the gene ends were 7 bases for V and 6 bases for J; bases not matched to a gene: 12.

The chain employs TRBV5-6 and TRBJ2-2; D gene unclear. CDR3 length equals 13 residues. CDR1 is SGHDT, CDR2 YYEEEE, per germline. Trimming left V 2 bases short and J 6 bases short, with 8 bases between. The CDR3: CASSFVGAGELFF. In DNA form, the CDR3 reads TGTGCCAGCAGCTTTGTAGGAGCCGGGGAGCTGTTTTTT.

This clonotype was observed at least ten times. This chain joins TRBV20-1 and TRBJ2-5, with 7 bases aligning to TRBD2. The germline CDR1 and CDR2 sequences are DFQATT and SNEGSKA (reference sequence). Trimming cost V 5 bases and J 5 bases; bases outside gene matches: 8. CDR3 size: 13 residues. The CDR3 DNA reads TGCAGTGCTTACGAGGGAGGGAGGGAGACCCAGTACTTC. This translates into CSAYEGGRETQYF.

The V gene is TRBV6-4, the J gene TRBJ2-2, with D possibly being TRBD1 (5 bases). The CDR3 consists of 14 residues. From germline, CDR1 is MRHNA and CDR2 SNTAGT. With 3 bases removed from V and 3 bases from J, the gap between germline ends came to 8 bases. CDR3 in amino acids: CASSEGRDTGELFF. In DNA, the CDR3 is TGTGCCAGCAGTGAGGGCAGGGACACCGGGGAGCTGTTTTTT.

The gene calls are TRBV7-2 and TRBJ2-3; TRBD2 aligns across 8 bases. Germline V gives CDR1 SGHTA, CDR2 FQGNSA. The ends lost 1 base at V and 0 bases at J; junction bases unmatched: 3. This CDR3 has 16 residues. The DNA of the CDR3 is TGTGCCAGCAGCTTAGGGACTAGCTCTAGCACAGATACGCAGTATTTT. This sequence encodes CASSLGTSSSTDTQYF.

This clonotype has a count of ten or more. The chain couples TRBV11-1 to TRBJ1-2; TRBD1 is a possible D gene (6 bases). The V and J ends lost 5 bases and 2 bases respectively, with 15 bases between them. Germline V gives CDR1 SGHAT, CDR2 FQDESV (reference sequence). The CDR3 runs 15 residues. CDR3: CASSEFRGPNYGYTF. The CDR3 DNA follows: TGTGCCAGCAGCGAGTTCCGGGGGCCAAACTATGGCTACACCTTC.

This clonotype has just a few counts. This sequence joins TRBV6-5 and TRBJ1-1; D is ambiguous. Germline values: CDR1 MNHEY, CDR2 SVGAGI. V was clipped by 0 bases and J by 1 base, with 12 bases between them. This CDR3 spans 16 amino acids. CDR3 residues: CASSYSKTGSNTEAFF. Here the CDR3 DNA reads TGTGCCAGCAGTTACTCGAAGACGGGATCGAACACTGAAGCTTTCTTT.

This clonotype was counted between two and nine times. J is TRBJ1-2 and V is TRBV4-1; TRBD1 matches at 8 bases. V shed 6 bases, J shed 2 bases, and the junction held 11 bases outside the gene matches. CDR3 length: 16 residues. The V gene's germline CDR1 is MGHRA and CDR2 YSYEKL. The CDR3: CASRITGTGFNYGYTF. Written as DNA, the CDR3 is TGCGCCAGCAGAATAACCGGGACAGGCTTCAACTATGGCTACACCTTC.

The CDR3 DNA reads TGTGCCAGTAGTATTGTGGGACATCCCACTGAAGCTTTCTTT. Translated: CASSIVGHPTEAFF. The chain couples TRBV19 to TRBJ1-1, with D maybe TRBD1 (6 bases). The CDR3 spans 14 residues. V dropped 3 bases and J dropped 4 bases, with 12 bases sitting between them. The V gene's germline CDR1 is LNHDA and CDR2 SQIVND (reference sequence).

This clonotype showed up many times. The CDR3 nucleotides read TGTGCCAGCAGGCCGGTCGGGAGTCGGGATACGCAGTATTTT. This encodes CASRPVGSRDTQYF. The chain uses TRBV7-2 and TRBJ2-3; TRBD2 might be the D (6 bases). From germline, CDR1 is SGHTA and CDR2 FQGNSA. V was pared by 6 bases and J by 6 bases, with 16 bases between. This CDR3 contains 14 residues.

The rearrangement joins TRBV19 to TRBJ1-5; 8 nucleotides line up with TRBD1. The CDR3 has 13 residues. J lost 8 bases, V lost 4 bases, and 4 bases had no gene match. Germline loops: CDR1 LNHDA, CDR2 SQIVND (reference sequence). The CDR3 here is CASSTGGAEPQHF. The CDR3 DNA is TGTGCCAGTAGTACAGGGGGCGCGGAGCCCCAGCATTTT.